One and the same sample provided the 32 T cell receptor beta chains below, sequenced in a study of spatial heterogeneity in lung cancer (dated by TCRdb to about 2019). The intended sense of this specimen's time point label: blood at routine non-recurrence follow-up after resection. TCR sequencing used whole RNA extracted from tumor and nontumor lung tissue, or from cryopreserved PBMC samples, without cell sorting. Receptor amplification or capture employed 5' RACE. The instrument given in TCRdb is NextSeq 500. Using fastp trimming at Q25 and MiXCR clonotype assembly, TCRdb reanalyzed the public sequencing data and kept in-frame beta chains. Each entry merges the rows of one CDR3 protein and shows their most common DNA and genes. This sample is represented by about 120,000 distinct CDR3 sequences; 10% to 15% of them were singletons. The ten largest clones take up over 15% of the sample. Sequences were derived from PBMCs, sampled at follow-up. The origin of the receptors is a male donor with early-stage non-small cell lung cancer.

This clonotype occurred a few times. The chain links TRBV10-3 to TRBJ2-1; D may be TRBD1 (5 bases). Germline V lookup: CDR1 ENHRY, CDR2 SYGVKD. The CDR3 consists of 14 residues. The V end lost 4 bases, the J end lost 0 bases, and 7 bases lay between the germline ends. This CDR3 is CAISGQSSYNEQFF. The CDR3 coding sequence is TGTGCCATCAGTGGACAGTCCTCCTACAATGAGCAGTTCTTC.

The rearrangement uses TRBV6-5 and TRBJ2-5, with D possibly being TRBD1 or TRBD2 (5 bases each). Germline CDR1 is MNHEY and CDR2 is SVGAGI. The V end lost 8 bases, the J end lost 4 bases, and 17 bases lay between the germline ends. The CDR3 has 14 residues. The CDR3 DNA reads TGTGCCAGCGGCCGAGGGACCTTCCGAGAGACCCAGTACTTC. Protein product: CASGRGTFRETQYF.

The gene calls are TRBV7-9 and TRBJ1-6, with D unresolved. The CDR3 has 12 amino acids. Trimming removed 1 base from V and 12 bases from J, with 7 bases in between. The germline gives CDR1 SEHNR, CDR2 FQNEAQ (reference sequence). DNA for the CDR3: TGTGCCAGCAGCTTAGGGCTAAGACCCCTCCACTTT. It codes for CASSLGLRPLHF. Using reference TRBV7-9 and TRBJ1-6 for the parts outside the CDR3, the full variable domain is DTGVSQNPRHKITKRGQNVTFRCDPISEHNRLYWYRQTLGQGPEFLTYFQNEAQLEKSRLLSDRFSAERPKGSFSTLEIQRTEQGDSAMYLCASSLGLRPLHFGNGTRLTVT.

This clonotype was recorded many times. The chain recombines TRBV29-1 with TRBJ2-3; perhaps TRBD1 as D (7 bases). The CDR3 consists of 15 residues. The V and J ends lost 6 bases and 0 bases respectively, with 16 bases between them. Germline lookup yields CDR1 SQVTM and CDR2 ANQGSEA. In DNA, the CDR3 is TGCAGCGTATTGGAGGGACAGAGGAGCACAGATACGCAGTATTTT. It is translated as CSVLEGQRSTDTQYF.

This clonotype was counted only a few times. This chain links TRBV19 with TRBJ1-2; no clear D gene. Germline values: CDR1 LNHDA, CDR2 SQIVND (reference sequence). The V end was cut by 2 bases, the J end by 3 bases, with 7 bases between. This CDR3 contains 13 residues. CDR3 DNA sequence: TGTGCCAGTAGTATAAGGCAGGACTATGGCTACACCTTC. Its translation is CASSIRQDYGYTF.

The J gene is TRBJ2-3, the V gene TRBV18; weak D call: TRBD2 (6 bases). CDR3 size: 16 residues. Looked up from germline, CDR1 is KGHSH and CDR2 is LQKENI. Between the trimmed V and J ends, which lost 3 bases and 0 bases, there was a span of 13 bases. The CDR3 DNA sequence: TGTGCCAGCTCACCCCCCGGCGGGGTTAGCACAGATACGCAGTATTTT. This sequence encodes CASSPPGGVSTDTQYF.

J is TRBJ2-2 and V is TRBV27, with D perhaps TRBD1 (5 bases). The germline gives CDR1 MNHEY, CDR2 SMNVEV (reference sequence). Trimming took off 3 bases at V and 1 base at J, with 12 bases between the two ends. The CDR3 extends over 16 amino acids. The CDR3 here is CASSFLWTKNTGELFF. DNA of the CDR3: TGTGCCAGCAGTTTCCTCTGGACAAAGAACACCGGGGAGCTGTTTTTT.

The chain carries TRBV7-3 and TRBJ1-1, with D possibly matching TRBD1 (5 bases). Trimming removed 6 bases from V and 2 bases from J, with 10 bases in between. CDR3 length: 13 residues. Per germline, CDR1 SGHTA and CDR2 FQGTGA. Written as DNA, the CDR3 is TGTGCCAGCAGGAGCAGGGCTAACACTGAAGCTTTCTTT. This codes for CASRSRANTEAFF.

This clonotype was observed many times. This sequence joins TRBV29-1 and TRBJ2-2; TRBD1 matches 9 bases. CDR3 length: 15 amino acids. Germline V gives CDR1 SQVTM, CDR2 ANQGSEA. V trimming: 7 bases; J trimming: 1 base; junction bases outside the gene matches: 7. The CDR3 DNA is TGCAGCGCCCGCTCGGGACAGGGGAACACCGGGGAGCTGTTTTTT. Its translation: CSARSGQGNTGELFF.

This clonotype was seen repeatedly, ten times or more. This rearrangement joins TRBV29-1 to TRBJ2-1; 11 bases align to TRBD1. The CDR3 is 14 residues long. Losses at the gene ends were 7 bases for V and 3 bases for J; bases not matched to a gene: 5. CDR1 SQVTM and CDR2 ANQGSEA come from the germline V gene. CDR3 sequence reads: CSARGTGGYNEQFF. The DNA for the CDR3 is TGCAGCGCCCGCGGGACAGGGGGCTACAATGAGCAGTTCTTC.

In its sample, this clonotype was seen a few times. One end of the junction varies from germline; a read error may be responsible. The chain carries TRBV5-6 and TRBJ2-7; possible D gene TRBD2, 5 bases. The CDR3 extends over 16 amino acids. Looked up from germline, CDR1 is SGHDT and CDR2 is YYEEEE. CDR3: CVSSYPMGGLQNEQYF. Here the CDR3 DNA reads TGTGTCAGCAGCTACCCTATGGGCGGACTGCAGAACGAGCAGTACTTC.

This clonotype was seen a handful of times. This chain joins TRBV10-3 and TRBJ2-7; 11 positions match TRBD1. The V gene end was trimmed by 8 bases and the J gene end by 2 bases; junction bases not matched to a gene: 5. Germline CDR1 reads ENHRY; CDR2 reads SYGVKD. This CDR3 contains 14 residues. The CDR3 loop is CAIRDRGAAYEQYF. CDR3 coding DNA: TGTGCCATCCGGGACAGGGGGGCGGCCTACGAGCAGTACTTC.

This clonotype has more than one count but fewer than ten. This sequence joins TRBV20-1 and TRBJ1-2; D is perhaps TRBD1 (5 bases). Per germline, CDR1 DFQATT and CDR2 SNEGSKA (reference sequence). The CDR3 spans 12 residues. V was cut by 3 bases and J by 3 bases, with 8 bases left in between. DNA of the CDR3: TGCAGTGCTAGTGAACAGGACTATGGCTACACCTTC. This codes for CSASEQDYGYTF.

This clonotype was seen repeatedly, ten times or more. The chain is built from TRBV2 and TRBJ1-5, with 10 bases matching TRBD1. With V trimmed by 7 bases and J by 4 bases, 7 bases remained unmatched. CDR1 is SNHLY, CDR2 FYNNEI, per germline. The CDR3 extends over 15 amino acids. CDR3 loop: CASTKGQGNNQPQHF. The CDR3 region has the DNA TGTGCCAGCACTAAGGGACAGGGGAATAATCAGCCCCAGCATTTT.

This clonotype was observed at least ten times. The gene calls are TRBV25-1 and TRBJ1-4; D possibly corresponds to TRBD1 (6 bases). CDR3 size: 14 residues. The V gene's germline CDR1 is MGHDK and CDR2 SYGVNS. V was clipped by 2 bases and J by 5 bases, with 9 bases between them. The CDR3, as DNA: TGTGCCAGCAGTGAACAGGGGTCGAATGAAAAACTGTTTTTT. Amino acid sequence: CASSEQGSNEKLFF.

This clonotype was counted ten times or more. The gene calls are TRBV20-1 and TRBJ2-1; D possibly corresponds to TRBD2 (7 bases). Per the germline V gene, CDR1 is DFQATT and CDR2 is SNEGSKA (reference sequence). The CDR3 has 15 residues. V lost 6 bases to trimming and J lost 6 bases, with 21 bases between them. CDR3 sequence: CSAGGGLGIRNEQFF. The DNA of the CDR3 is TGCAGTGCCGGGGGCGGACTAGGTATTCGCAATGAGCAGTTCTTC.

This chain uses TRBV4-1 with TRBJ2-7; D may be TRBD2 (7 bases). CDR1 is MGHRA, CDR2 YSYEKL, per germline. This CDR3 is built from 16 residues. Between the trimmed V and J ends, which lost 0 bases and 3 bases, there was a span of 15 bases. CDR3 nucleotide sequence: TGCGCCAGCAGCCAAGAGATTCGGGGGGCCCACTACGAGCAGTACTTC. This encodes CASSQEIRGAHYEQYF.

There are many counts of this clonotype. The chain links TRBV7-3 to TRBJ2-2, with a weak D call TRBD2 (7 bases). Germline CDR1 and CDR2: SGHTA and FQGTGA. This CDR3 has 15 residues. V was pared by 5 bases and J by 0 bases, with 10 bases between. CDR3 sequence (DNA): TGTGCCAGCAGCCCGGGGGGCCCGAACACCGGGGAGCTGTTTTTT. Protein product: CASSPGGPNTGELFF.

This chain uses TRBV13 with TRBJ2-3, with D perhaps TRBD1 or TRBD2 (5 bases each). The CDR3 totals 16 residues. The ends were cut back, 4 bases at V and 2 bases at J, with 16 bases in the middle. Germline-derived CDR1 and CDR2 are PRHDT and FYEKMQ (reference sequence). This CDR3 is CASSSRGLDITDTQYF. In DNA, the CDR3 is TGTGCCAGCAGCTCCAGAGGACTGGACATCACAGATACGCAGTATTTT. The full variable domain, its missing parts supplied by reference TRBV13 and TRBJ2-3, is AAGVIQSPRHLIKEKRETATLKCYPIPRHDTVYWYQQGPGQDPQFLISFYEKMQSDKGSIPDRFSAQQFSDYHSELNMSSLELGDSALYFCASSSRGLDITDTQYFGPGTRLTVL.

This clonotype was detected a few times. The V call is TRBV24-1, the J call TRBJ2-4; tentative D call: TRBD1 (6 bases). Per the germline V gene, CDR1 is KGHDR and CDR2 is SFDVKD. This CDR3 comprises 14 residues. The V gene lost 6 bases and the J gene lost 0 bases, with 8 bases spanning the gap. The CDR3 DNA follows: TGTGCCACCAGTCCCAGGGGAGCCAAAAACATTCAGTACTTC. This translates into CATSPRGAKNIQYF.

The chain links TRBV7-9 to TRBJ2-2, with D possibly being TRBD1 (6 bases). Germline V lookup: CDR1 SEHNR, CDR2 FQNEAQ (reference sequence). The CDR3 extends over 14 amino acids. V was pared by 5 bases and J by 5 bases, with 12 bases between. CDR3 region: CASSNGQLTGELFF. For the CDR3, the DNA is TGTGCCAGCAGCAACGGACAGCTGACCGGGGAGCTGTTTTTT. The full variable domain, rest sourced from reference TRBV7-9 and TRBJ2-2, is DTGVSQNPRHKITKRGQNVTFRCDPISEHNRLYWYRQTLGQGPEFLTYFQNEAQLEKSRLLSDRFSAERPKGSFSTLEIQRTEQGDSAMYLCASSNGQLTGELFFGEGSRLTVL.

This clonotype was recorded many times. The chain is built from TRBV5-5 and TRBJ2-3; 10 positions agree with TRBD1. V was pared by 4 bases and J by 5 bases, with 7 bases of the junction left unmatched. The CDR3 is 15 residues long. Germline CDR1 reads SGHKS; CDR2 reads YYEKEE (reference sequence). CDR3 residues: CASSPGQGLIDTQYF. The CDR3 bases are TGTGCCAGCAGCCCGGGACAGGGGTTAATAGATACGCAGTATTTT.

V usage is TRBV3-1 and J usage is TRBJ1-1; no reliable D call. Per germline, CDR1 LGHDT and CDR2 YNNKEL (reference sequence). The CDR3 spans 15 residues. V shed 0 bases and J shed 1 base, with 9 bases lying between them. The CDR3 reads CASSQDSARNTEAFF. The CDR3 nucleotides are TGTGCCAGCAGCCAAGATAGTGCAAGGAACACTGAAGCTTTCTTT.

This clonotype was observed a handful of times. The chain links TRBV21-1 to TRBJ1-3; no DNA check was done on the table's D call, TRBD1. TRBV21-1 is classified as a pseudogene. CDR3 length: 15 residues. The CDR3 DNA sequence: TGTGCCAGCAGAGCCGGTACAGGGGCTGGAAACACCATATATTTT. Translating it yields CASRAGTGAGNTIYF.

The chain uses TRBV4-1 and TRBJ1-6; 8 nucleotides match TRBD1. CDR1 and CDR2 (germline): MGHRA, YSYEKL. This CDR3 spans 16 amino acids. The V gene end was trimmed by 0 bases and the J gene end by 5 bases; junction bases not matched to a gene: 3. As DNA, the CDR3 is TGCGCCAGCAGCCAAGATAGGACAGGGAATAATTCACCCCTCCACTTT. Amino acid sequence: CASSQDRTGNNSPLHF.

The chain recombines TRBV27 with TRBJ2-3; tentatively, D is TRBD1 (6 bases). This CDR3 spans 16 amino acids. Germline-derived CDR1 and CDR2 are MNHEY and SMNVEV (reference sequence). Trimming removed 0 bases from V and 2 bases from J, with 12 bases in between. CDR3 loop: CASSLSPAGATDTQYF. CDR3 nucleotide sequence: TGTGCCAGCAGTTTATCCCCGGCAGGGGCCACAGATACGCAGTATTTT.

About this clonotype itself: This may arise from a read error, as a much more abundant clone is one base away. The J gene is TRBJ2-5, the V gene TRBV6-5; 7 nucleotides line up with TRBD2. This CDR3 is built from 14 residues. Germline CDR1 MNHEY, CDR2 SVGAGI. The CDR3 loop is CASSRGGGQETQHF. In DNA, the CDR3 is TGTGCCAGCAGCCGGGGCGGGGGTCAAGAGACCCAGCACTTC.

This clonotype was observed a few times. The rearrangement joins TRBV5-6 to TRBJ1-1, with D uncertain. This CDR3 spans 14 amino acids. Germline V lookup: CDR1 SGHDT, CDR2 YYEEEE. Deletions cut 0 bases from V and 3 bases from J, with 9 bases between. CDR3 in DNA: TGTGCCAGCAGCTTGGTGGGCTCTGACACTGAAGCTTTCTTT. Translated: CASSLVGSDTEAFF. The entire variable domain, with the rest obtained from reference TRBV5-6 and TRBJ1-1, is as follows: DAGVTQSPTHLIKTRGQQVTLRCSPKSGHDTVSWYQQALGQGPQFIFQYYEEEERQRGNFPDRFSGHQFPNYSSELNVNALLLGDSALYLCASSLVGSDTEAFFGQGTRLTVV.

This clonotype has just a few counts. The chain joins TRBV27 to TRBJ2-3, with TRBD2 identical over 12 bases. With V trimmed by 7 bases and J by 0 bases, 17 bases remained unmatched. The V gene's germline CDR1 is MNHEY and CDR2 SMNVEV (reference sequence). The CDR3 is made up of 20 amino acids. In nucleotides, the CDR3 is TGTGCCAGCACTCTTTATAGCCGGCTAGCGGGGGGGCATAGCACAGATACGCAGTATTTT. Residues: CASTLYSRLAGGHSTDTQYF.

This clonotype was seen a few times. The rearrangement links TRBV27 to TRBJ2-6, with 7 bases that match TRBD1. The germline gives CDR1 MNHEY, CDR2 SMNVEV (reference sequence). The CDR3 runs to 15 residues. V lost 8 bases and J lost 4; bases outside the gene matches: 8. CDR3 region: CASGYTGVGANVLTF. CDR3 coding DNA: TGTGCCAGCGGATATACAGGGGTAGGGGCCAACGTCCTGACTTTC. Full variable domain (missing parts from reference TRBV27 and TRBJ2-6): EAQVTQNPRYLITVTGKKLTVTCSQNMNHEYMSWYRQDPGLGLRQIYYSMNVEVTDKGDVPEGYKVSRKEKRNFPLILESPSPNQTSLYFCASGYTGVGANVLTFGAGSRLTVL.

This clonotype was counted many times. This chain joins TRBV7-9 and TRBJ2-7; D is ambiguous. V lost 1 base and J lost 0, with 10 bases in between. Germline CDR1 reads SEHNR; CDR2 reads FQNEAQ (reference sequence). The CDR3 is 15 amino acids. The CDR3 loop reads CASSLEGRSSYEQYF. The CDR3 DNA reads TGTGCCAGCAGCTTAGAGGGCAGGAGCTCCTACGAGCAGTACTTC.

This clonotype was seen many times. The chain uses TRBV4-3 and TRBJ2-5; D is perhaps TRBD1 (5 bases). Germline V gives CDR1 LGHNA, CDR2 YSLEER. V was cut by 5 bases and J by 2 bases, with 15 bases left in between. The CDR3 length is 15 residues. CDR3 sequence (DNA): TGCGCCAGCAGCATACGAGCCAGGGCGCAAGAGACCCAGTACTTC. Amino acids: CASSIRARAQETQYF.